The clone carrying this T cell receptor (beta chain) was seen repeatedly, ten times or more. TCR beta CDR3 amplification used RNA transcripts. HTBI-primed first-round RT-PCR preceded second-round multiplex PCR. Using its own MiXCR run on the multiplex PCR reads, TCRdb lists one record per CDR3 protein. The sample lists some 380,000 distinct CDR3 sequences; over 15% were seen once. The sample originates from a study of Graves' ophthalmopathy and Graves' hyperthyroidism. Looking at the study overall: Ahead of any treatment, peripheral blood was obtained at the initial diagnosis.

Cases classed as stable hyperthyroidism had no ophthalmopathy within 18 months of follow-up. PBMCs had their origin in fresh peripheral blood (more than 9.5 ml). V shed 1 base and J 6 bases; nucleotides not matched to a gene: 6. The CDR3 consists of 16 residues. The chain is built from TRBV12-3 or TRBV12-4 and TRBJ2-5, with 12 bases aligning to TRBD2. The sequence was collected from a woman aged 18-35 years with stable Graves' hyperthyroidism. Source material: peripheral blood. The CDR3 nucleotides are TGTGCCAGCAGTTTAGGGGGACTAGCGGGTAAAAAGACCCAGTACTTC. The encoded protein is CASSLGGLAGKKTQYF.